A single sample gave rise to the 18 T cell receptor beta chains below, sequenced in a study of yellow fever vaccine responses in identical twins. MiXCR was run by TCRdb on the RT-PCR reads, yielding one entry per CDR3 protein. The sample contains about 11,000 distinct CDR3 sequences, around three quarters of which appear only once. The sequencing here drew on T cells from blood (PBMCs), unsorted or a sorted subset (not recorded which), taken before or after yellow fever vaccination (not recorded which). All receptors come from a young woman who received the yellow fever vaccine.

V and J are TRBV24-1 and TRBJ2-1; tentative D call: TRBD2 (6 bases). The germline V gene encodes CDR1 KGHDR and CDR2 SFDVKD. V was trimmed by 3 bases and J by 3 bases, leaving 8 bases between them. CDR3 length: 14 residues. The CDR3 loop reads CATSDGDFYNEQFF. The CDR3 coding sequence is TGTGCCACCAGTGATGGGGACTTCTACAATGAGCAGTTCTTC.

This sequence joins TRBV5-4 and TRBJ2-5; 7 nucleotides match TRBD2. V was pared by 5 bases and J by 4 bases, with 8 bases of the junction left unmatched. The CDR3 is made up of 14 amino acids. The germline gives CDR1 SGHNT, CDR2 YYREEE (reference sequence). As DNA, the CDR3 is TGTGCCAGCAGAACCGGACTAGTGGGAGAGACCCAGTACTTC. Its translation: CASRTGLVGETQYF.

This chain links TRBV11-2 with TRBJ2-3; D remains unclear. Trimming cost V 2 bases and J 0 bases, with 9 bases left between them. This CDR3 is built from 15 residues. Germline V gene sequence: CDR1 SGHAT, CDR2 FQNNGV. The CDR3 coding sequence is TGTGCCAGCAGCTTACTCGCTTCTAGCACAGATACGCAGTATTTT. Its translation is CASSLLASSTDTQYF.

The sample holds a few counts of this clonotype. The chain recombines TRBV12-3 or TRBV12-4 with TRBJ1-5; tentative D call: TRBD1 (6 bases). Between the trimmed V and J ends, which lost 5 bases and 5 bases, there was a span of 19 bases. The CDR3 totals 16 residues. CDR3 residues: CASSTRAGEWHQPQHF. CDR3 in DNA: TGTGCCAGCAGTACCCGAGCAGGGGAATGGCATCAGCCCCAGCATTTT.

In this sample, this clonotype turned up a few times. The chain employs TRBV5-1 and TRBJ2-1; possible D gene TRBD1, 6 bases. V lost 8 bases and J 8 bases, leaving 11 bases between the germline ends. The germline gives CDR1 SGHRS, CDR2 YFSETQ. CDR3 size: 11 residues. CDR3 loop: CASTGSDEQFF. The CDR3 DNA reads TGCGCCAGTACAGGGTCCGATGAGCAGTTCTTC.

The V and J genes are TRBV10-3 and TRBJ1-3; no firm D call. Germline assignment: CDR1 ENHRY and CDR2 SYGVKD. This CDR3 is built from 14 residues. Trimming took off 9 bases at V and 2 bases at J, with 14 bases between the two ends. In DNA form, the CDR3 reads TGTGCCATGGGGAGCGGCCCTCCTGGAAACACCATATATTTT. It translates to CAMGSGPPGNTIYF.

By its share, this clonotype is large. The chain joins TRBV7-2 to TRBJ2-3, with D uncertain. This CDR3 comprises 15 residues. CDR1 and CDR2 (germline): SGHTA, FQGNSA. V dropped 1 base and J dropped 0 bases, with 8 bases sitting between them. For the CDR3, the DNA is TGTGCCAGCAGCTTAGGAATGTCTAGCACAGATACGCAGTATTTT. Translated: CASSLGMSSTDTQYF. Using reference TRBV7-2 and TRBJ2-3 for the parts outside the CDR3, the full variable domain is GAGVSQSPSNKVTEKGKDVELRCDPISGHTALYWYRQSLGQGLEFLIYFQGNSAPDKSGLPSDRFSAERTGGSVSTLTIQRTQQEDSAVYLCASSLGMSSTDTQYFGPGTRLTVL.

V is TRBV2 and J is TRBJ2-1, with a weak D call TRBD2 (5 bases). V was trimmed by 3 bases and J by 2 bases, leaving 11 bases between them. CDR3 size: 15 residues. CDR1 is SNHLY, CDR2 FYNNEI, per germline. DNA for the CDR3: TGTGCCAGCAGTGAGGTTAGCGCTACCTACAATGAGCAGTTCTTC. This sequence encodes CASSEVSATYNEQFF.

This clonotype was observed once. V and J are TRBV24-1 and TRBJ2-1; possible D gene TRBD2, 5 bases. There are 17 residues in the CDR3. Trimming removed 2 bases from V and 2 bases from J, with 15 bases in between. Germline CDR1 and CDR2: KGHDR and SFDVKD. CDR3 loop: CATSDSFGAGAYNEQFF. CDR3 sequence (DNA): TGTGCCACCAGTGATTCGTTTGGCGCGGGCGCCTACAATGAGCAGTTCTTC.

In DNA form, the CDR3 reads TGTGCCAGCAGCCACGGACAGGGGGGCACTGAAGCTTTCTTT. Protein sequence: CASSHGQGGTEAFF. This rearrangement joins TRBV7-9 to TRBJ1-1; 10 nucleotides line up with TRBD1. The germline V gene encodes CDR1 SEHNR and CDR2 FQNEAQ (reference sequence). V dropped 5 bases and J dropped 4; count of bases not matched to a gene: 4. This CDR3 is built from 14 residues.

Here the CDR3 reads CASNPGQGGYGYTF. The DNA of the CDR3 is TGTGCCAGCAACCCGGGACAGGGAGGCTATGGCTACACCTTC. The chain is built from TRBV2 and TRBJ1-2; TRBD1 matches 9 bases. J gave up 4 bases and V 7 bases, and 7 bases lay outside the gene matches. The length of the CDR3 is 14 residues. Germline CDR1 and CDR2: SNHLY and FYNNEI.

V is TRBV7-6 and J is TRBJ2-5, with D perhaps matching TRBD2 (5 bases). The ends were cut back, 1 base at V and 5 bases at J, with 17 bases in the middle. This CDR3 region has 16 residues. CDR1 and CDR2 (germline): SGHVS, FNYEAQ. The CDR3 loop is CASSLGTRPLGETQYF. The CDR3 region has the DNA TGTGCCAGCAGCTTAGGGACTCGCCCCTTGGGGGAGACCCAGTACTTC.

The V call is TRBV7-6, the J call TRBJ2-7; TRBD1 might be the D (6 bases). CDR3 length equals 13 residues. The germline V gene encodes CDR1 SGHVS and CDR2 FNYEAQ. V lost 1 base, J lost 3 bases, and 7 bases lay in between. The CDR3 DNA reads TGTGCCAGCAGCTTAGAGGGACACTACGAGCAGTACGTC. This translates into CASSLEGHYEQYV.

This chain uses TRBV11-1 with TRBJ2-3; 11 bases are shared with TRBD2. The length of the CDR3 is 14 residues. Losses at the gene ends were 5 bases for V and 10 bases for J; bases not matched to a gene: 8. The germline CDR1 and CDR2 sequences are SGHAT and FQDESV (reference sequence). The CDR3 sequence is CASSQGLAEDPQYF. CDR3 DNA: TGTGCCAGCAGCCAGGGACTAGCGGAGGATCCGCAGTATTTT.

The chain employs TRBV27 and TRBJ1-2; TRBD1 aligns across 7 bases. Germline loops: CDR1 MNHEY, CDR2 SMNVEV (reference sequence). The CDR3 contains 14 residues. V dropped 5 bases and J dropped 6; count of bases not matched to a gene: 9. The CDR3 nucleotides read TGTGCCAGCAGTAGAGATCAGGGACAGAATGGCTACACCTTC. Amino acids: CASSRDQGQNGYTF.

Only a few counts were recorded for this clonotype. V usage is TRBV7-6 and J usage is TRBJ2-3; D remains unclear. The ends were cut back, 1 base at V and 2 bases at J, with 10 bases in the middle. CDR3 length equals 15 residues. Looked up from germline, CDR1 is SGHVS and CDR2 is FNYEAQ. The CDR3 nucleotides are TGTGCCAGCAGCTTAGGAGGTGGATTCACAGATACGCAGTATTTT. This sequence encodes CASSLGGGFTDTQYF.

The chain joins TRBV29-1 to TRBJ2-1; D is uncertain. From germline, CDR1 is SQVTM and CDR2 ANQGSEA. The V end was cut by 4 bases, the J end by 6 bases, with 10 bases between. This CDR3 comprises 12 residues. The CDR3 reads CSVGQFPNEQFF. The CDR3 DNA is TGCAGCGTTGGACAATTTCCCAATGAGCAGTTCTTC.

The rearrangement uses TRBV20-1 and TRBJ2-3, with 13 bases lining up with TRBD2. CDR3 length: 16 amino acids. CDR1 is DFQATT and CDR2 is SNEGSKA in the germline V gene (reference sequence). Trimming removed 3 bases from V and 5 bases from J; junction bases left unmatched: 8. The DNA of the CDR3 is TGCAGTGCTAGTGGACTAGCGGGGGAACGAAGAGATACGCAGTATTTT. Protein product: CSASGLAGERRDTQYF.